Sequencing of this TCR beta chain was carried out in a study of blood T cells in healthy people across ages. Each of the donors had around 9 milliliters of peripheral blood drawn into EDTA-treated Vacutainer tubes. Total RNA, at least 6 micrograms per sample, came from PBMCs. A second 7 to 11 cycle PCR used barcoded and J-beta primers. TCRdb processed the 5' RACE reads anew with MiXCR; each CDR3 protein has one entry. In the table there are 1.8 million or so distinct CDR3 sequences, roughly two fifths of which are singletons. The CDR3 consists of 15 residues. Trimming shortened V by 5 bases and J by 3 bases, and 17 bases separated the two germline ends. Germline V CDR1 and CDR2: SGHTA, FQGNSA. Study-level findings and limits: Per million T cells, the diversity of TCR beta decreased roughly linearly as age advanced.

As to this clonotype: What it binds is unknown. A much larger clone lies one base from this, so it may be a read error.

The clonotype comes from a human donor in good health. The V gene is TRBV7-2, the J gene TRBJ2-7, with D possibly being TRBD1 or TRBD2 (5 bases each). Sequencing was done on a sample of blood. CDR3 bases: TGTGCCAGCAGCGACGGGATAGGGGTTTACTACGAGCAGTACTTC. This sequence encodes CASSDGIGVYYEQYF.